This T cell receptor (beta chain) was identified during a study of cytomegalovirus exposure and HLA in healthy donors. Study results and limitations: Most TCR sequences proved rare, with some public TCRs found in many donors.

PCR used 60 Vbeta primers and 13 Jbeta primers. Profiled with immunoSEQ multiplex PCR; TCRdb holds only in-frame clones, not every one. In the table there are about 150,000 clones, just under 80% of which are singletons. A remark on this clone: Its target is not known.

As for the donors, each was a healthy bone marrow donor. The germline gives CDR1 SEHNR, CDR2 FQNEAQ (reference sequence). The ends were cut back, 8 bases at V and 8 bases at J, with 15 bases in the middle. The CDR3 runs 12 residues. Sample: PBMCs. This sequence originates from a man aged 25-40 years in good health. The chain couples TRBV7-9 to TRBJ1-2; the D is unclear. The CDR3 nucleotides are TGTGCCAGCTCCCCCCTCCCCCGGGGCTACACCTTC. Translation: CASSPLPRGYTF.